These T cell receptor beta chains were read from a single sample in a study of tumor and adjacent non-tumor tissue in lung cancer. TCRdb re-analysed the multiplex PCR reads in MiXCR, keeping a single row per CDR3 protein. The sample consists of about 77,000 distinct CDR3 sequences, less than 85% of them appearing once. Sequenced input: distant non-tumor lung tissue. These receptors were taken from a man in his sixties or seventies with non-small cell lung cancer. Each CDR3 is given with its conserved first and last residue. Each record gives: J gene, V gene, CDR3 protein.

>TRBJ1-1|TRBV12-3/TRBV12-4
CASAGPLNTEAFF
>TRBJ1-1|TRBV10-3
CAISEPQGQVTETFF
>TRBJ2-7|TRBV11-2
CAISLTGAYDQYF
>TRBJ2-7|TRBV12-3/TRBV12-4
CASSSRLGLAGTYKQYF
>TRBJ1-1|TRBV6-5
CASRLTGDDYEAFF
>TRBJ2-3|TRBV7-8
CASSLGFGPGEDMQYF
>-|TRBV6-1
CPSSESAAGRETQYF
>TRBJ2-2|TRBV11-2
CASILVGTGVDGELFF
>TRBJ2-7|TRBV5-6
CVSRSVVWDRTYEQYF
>TRBJ2-2|TRBV6-5
CASSQTGGYTGELFF
>TRBJ2-2|TRBV4-1
CASSQVPSNTGELFF
>TRBJ1-5|TRBV11-1
CASSQDSSQPQHF
>TRBJ2-7|TRBV6-2/TRBV6-3
CARSYPTEQYF
>TRBJ2-3|TRBV10-1
CASSESPGTNKETHTQYF
>TRBJ2-1|TRBV29-1
CSVGGVSGQGDNEQFF
>TRBJ2-5|TRBV5-5
CASMCGAETQYF
>TRBJ2-3|TRBV28
CASSFSSGRGADMQYF
>TRBJ1-6|TRBV12-3/TRBV12-4
CTSSLRPDNSPLHF
>TRBJ2-7|TRBV20-1
CSVKERLAGTYVQYF
>TRBJ1-3|TRBV12-3/TRBV12-4
CASTRLGTGIDSENTIYF
>TRBJ2-7|TRBV4-1
CASSRPLRGGLGSEQYF
>TRBJ2-3|TRBV4-2
CASSRGCVTDKQYF
>TRBJ1-1|TRBV20-1
CSAAGGGNTQAIF
>TRBJ2-1|TRBV6-1
CARSGTRELDEQFF
>TRBJ2-7|TRBV11-2
CVSSLDHVAPYKQYF
>TRBJ2-4|TRBV28
CASSFQGIAIQYF
>TRBJ1-1|TRBV28
CASSLWPNYYTEAFF
>TRBJ1-1|TRBV11-3
CAGSFPDRTLNSEAFF
>TRBJ2-3|TRBV6-2/TRBV6-3
CARSYYTTDTHYF
>TRBJ1-5|TRBV6-1
CVSDRFNHPQHF